The present TCR beta chain was sequenced within a study of identical twins. TCRdb re-called the 5' RACE reads with MiXCR, one entry per CDR3 protein. This sample yields some 500,000 distinct CDR3 sequences, of which roughly 13% are seen a single time; more than 0.8% belongs to the top ten. Findings and caveats of the study: Modelling underestimated the level of out-of-frame TCR alpha sharing observed in monozygotic twins. Out-of-frame alpha sequences shared between twins exhibited an excess of low generation probability.

In the case of this clonotype: Its antigen is unidentified.

These same data were also listed under a study on yellow fever vaccine responses in identical twins.

The sample consisted of CD4+ T cells sorted from blood. This TCR was recovered from a woman younger than 35 in good health.

The CDR3 spells CSVEVVGREQFF. CDR3 sequence (DNA): TGCAGCGTTGAAGTGGTGGGACGCGAGCAGTTCTTC. The chain carries TRBV29-1 and TRBJ2-1; D possibly matches TRBD1 or TRBD2 (5 bases each). CDR3 size: 12 residues. The V end was cut by 1 base, the J end by 10 bases, with 11 bases between. Germline CDR1 is SQVTM and CDR2 is ANQGSEA.